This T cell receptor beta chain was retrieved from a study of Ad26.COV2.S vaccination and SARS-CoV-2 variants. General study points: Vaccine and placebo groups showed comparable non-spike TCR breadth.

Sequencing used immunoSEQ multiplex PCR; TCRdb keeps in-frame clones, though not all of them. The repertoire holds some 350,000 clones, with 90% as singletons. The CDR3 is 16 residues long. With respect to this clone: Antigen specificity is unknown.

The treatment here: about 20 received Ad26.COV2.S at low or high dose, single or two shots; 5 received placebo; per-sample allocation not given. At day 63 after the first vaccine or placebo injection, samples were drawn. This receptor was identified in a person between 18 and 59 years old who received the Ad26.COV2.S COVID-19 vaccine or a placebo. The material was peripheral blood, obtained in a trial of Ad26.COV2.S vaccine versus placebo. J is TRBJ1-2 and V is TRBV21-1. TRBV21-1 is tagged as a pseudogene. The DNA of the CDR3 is TGTGCCAGCAGCAAAAAGGAAGGGACTATAGGCTATGGCTACACCTTC. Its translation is CASSKKEGTIGYGYTF.